The 24 T cell receptor beta chains below all came from one sample that was sequenced in a study of beta chain features in type 1 diabetes. Expressed TCRB transcripts got sequenced, as all isolated RNA was reverse transcribed. Generated by immunoSEQ multiplex PCR, the TCRdb table keeps only in-frame clones and is missing some. The sample has under 900,000 clones, roughly a sixth seen once; the top ten hold roughly 0.025%. Sequenced material: naive CD4+ T cells from blood. The receptors were sampled from a woman aged 18 to 35 in good health.

The chain couples TRBV13 to TRBJ2-7; a weak D match, TRBD1 (6 bases). This CDR3 region has 14 residues. Germline V gives CDR1 PRHDT, CDR2 FYEKMQ (reference sequence). V was pared by 5 bases and J by 3 bases, with 14 bases between. The CDR3 spells CASSQTLGGYEQYF. CDR3 DNA: TGTGCCAGCAGCCAAACACTAGGGGGCTACGAGCAGTACTTC.

Details on this clone: Distinct nucleotide sequences in the sample also encode this CDR3. The chain uses TRBV28 and TRBJ1-5; 8 bases fit TRBD1. This CDR3 comprises 12 residues. The V and J ends lost 9 bases and 6 bases, in that order; junction bases with no gene match: 4. Germline lookup yields CDR1 MDHEN and CDR2 SYDVKM. CDR3 amino acids: CASTGGGQPQHF. The CDR3 nucleotides are TGTGCCAGTACAGGGGGGGGTCAGCCCCAGCATTTT. Supplemented by reference TRBV28 and TRBJ1-5, the full variable domain reads DVKVTQSSRYLVKRTGEKVFLECVQDMDHENMFWYRQDPGLGLRLIYFSYDVKMKEKGDIPEGYSVSREKKERFSLILESASTNQTSMYLCASTGGGQPQHFGDGTRLSIL.

The gene calls are TRBV9 and TRBJ2-2, with TRBD2 identical over 7 bases. In germline, CDR1 is SGDLS, CDR2 YYNGEE. V was pared by 3 bases and J by 6 bases, with 5 bases of the junction left unmatched. The CDR3 loop spans 14 amino acids. CDR3 sequence: CASSARTRPGELFF. CDR3 DNA sequence: TGTGCCAGCAGCGCCCGGACTAGACCCGGGGAGCTGTTTTTT. The full variable domain, with the rest looked up from reference TRBV9 and TRBJ2-2, is DSGVTQTPKHLITATGQRVTLRCSPRSGDLSVYWYQQSLDQGLQFLIQYYNGEERAKGNILERFSAQQFPDLHSELNLSSLELGDSALYFCASSARTRPGELFFGEGSRLTVL.

As for this clone: At the DNA level, this CDR3 is encoded by other sequences in the same sample as well. The rearrangement links TRBV6-5 to TRBJ2-2; TRBD2 agrees at 8 bases. Germline CDR1 and CDR2: MNHEY and SVGAGI. This CDR3 has 15 amino acids. The V and J ends lost 5 bases and 5 bases, in that order; junction bases with no gene match: 7. The CDR3: CASSRSGRGTGELFF. In DNA form, the CDR3 reads TGTGCCAGCAGTCGGAGCGGGAGAGGGACCGGGGAGCTGTTTTTT.

The chain links TRBV7-9 to TRBJ2-2; D not certain. Between the trimmed V and J ends, which lost 1 base and 3 bases, there was a span of 9 bases. Per the germline V gene, CDR1 is SEHNR and CDR2 is FQNEAQ (reference sequence). The CDR3 totals 15 residues. The CDR3 spells CASSLGPRYTGELFF. DNA of the CDR3: TGTGCCAGCAGCTTAGGCCCGCGATACACCGGGGAGCTGTTTTTT.

This clone was detected only a few times. This chain links TRBV29-1 with TRBJ2-3; D remains ambiguous. Per germline, CDR1 SQVTM and CDR2 ANQGSEA. The ends were cut back, 7 bases at V and 2 bases at J, with 19 bases in the middle. This CDR3 spans 15 amino acids. CDR3 residues: CSACDLAAPTDTQYF. The DNA of the CDR3 is TGCAGCGCTTGTGATTTAGCAGCCCCCACAGATACGCAGTATTTT.

This clone was picked up a small number of times. The gene calls are TRBV28 and TRBJ2-1, with TRBD2 matching 7 bases. Germline loops: CDR1 MDHEN, CDR2 SYDVKM. Germline trimming cut 2 bases from V and 8 bases from J; bases unmatched to any gene: 9. CDR3 size: 15 residues. CDR3 DNA sequence: TGTGCCAGCAGTTTAGGTGGGGGGGAGGCTGATGAGCAGTTCTTC. Protein product: CASSLGGGEADEQFF.

The CDR3 DNA sequence: TGTGCCAGCAGTGGGACTAGCGGGCGTCAAGATACGCAGTATTTT. It codes for CASSGTSGRQDTQYF. The chain combines TRBV2 with TRBJ2-3, with 11 bases fitting TRBD2. The germline gives CDR1 SNHLY, CDR2 FYNNEI. There are 15 residues in the CDR3. With V trimmed by 4 bases and J by 5 bases, 5 bases remained unmatched.

This clone has more than one count but fewer than ten. Other nucleotide sequences in the sample specify the same CDR3. The chain uses TRBV28 and TRBJ2-1, with D possibly matching TRBD2 (6 bases). CDR1 is MDHEN and CDR2 is SYDVKM in the germline V gene. V dropped 5 bases and J dropped 0 bases, with 11 bases sitting between them. The CDR3 spans 15 residues. CDR3 sequence reads: CASSATGSSYNEQFF. CDR3 nucleotide sequence: TGTGCCAGCAGTGCGACCGGGAGCTCCTACAATGAGCAGTTCTTC.

This chain connects TRBV9 to TRBJ2-6, with D perhaps TRBD2 (5 bases). Germline values: CDR1 SGDLS, CDR2 YYNGEE. This CDR3 spans 16 amino acids. The ends were cut back, 7 bases at V and 0 bases at J, with 14 bases in the middle. The CDR3 DNA reads as TGTGCCAGCTCCGCCGGACTTGTCTCTGGGGCCAACGTCCTGACTTTC. This encodes CASSAGLVSGANVLTF.

The rearrangement uses TRBV27 and TRBJ2-1; tentatively, D is TRBD1 (6 bases). Trimming stripped 5 bases from V and 9 bases from J, with 14 bases between. Germline V gives CDR1 MNHEY, CDR2 SMNVEV (reference sequence). The CDR3 sequence is 13 residues long. The chain's CDR3 is CASSRGYRREQFF. CDR3 in DNA: TGTGCCAGCAGTAGGGGGTATCGTCGTGAGCAGTTCTTC.

V and J are TRBV4-3 and TRBJ2-6; the D gene is possibly TRBD2 (6 bases). The CDR3 runs 17 residues. Trimming pared 0 bases from V and 0 bases from J, leaving 9 bases between. Germline V gene data show CDR1 as LGHNA and CDR2 as YSLEER. The DNA for the CDR3 is TGCGCCAGCAGCCAAGATAGAGCGGGCTCTGGGGCCAACGTCCTGACTTTC. This encodes CASSQDRAGSGANVLTF.

The V gene is TRBV4-3, the J gene TRBJ2-1; 8 nucleotides match TRBD2. The CDR3 sequence is 18 residues long. Germline V gives CDR1 LGHNA, CDR2 YSLEER. The junction had 8 bases not matched to a gene; V was cut back by 1 base and J by 0 bases. The CDR3 nucleotides read TGCGCCAGCAGCCAAGGGGTTACGGCGGGAGGCTCCTACAATGAGCAGTTCTTC. It specifies CASSQGVTAGGSYNEQFF.

With regard to this clone: Other DNA sequences within the sample encode an identical CDR3. The rearrangement uses TRBV18 and TRBJ2-3; D gene ambiguous. The CDR3 is 13 residues long. Germline V gene lookup returns CDR1 KGHSH and CDR2 LQKENI. V was shortened by 2 bases and J by 4 bases, with 7 bases between the two germline ends. CDR3 in amino acids: CASSPSGADTQYF. In DNA, the CDR3 is TGTGCCAGCTCACCATCAGGCGCAGATACGCAGTATTTT.

This clone has more than one count but fewer than ten. CDR3 in amino acids: CASSLTGLTDTQYF. The CDR3 bases are TGTGCCAGCAGTTTGACAGGGCTCACAGATACGCAGTATTTT. The chain joins TRBV28 to TRBJ2-3; the match to TRBD1 covers 7 bases. The germline CDR1 and CDR2 sequences are MDHEN and SYDVKM. With V trimmed by 3 bases and J by 2 bases, 2 bases remained unmatched. The CDR3 is 14 amino acids.

CDR3 amino acids: CASSLANNNEQFF. The CDR3 DNA is TGTGCCAGCAGTTTAGCTAATAACAATGAGCAGTTCTTC. J is TRBJ2-1 and V is TRBV27; D unclear. This CDR3 comprises 13 residues. V was trimmed by 2 bases and J by 5 bases, leaving 7 bases between them. Germline lookup yields CDR1 MNHEY and CDR2 SMNVEV (reference sequence).

V is TRBV5-6 and J is TRBJ2-7; possible D gene TRBD1, 6 bases. There are 12 residues in the CDR3. Looked up from germline, CDR1 is SGHDT and CDR2 is YYEEEE. Trimming shortened V by 4 bases and J by 3 bases, and 8 bases separated the two germline ends. The CDR3 protein is CASSVRGYEQYF. CDR3 DNA sequence: TGTGCCAGCAGCGTCAGGGGCTACGAGCAGTACTTC.

To note about this clone: At the DNA level, this CDR3 is encoded by other sequences in the same sample as well. This CDR3 reads CASSPIAGGHEQYF. The CDR3 region has the DNA TGTGCCAGCTCACCGATAGCGGGAGGCCACGAGCAGTACTTC. This chain connects TRBV18 to TRBJ2-7; 10 bases map to TRBD2. After removal of 3 bases from V and 5 bases from J, the junction contained 4 bases not matched to a gene. This CDR3 has 14 residues. CDR1 is KGHSH, CDR2 LQKENI, per germline.

V and J are TRBV2 and TRBJ2-3, with TRBD1 as a possible D gene (6 bases). V lost 6 bases and J 0 bases, leaving 13 bases between the germline ends. This CDR3 comprises 15 residues. The germline V gene has CDR1 SNHLY and CDR2 FYNNEI. Here the CDR3 reads CASSQQGLSTDTQYF. The CDR3 coding sequence is TGTGCCAGCAGCCAGCAGGGGCTTAGCACAGATACGCAGTATTTT.

This clone appeared a few times. The chain recombines TRBV7-2 with TRBJ2-3, with D uncertain. Germline CDR1 and CDR2: SGHTA and FQGNSA. The length of the CDR3 is 14 residues. Trimming left V 4 bases short and J 5 bases short, with 13 bases between. Written as DNA, the CDR3 is TGTGCCAGCAGCTCGCGGCGCTTAGTAGATACGCAGTATTTT. It is translated as CASSSRRLVDTQYF.

The chain links TRBV2 to TRBJ2-7, with 8 bases aligning to TRBD2. The CDR3 runs to 15 residues. The germline gives CDR1 SNHLY, CDR2 FYNNEI. After removal of 10 bases from V and 1 base from J, the junction contained 12 bases not matched to a gene. In DNA, the CDR3 is TGTGCCACCCTTTGGGGAGCGGGAGTGTCCTACGAGCAGTACTTC. Translated, it gives CATLWGAGVSYEQYF.

A few counts support this clone. V usage is TRBV5-1 and J usage is TRBJ2-7, with D perhaps TRBD1 (5 bases). The ends were cut back, 0 bases at V and 0 bases at J, with 13 bases in the middle. CDR1 and CDR2 (germline): SGHRS, YFSETQ. The length of the CDR3 is 16 residues. CDR3 in amino acids: CASSLVQGDSSYEQYF. In DNA form, the CDR3 reads TGCGCCAGCAGCTTGGTTCAAGGGGATAGCTCCTACGAGCAGTACTTC.

The chain has TRBV6-1 and TRBJ1-4; a possible D gene is TRBD1 (6 bases). Trimming took 8 bases from V and 4 from J, leaving 17 bases between them. Germline V CDR1 and CDR2: MNHNS, SASEGT. The CDR3 length is 15 residues. CDR3 loop: CASARGTGRNEKLFF. The DNA of the CDR3 is TGTGCCAGCGCCAGGGGAACAGGCCGTAATGAAAAACTGTTTTTT.

The chain couples TRBV28 to TRBJ1-4; D is undetermined. Per germline, CDR1 MDHEN and CDR2 SYDVKM. CDR3 size: 12 residues. V was clipped by 7 bases and J by 5 bases, with 8 bases between them. This CDR3 is CASTNLNEKLFF. CDR3 DNA: TGTGCCAGCACCAATCTGAATGAAAAACTGTTTTTT.